These 14 T cell receptor beta chains share one sample of origin, sequenced in a study of blood T cell repertoires in COVID-19. TCRdb keeps only in-frame clones here, not all; method: immunoSEQ multiplex PCR. The data contain about 190,000 clones, roughly 90% of them singletons. Material for sequencing was peripheral blood. These receptor sequences come from a man in his fifties or sixties with acute or convalescent COVID-19.

The chain uses TRBV28 and TRBJ2-2; TRBD2 aligns across 11 bases. Germline trimming cut 4 bases from V and 4 bases from J; bases unmatched to any gene: 5. Germline CDR1 and CDR2: MDHEN and SYDVKM. CDR3 length: 16 residues. This CDR3 reads CASSSLAGGVTGELFF. CDR3 sequence (DNA): TGTGCCAGCAGTTCCTTAGCGGGAGGGGTCACCGGGGAGCTGTTTTTT. Complete variable domain (other parts from reference TRBV28 and TRBJ2-2): DVKVTQSSRYLVKRTGEKVFLECVQDMDHENMFWYRQDPGLGLRLIYFSYDVKMKEKGDIPEGYSVSREKKERFSLILESASTNQTSMYLCASSSLAGGVTGELFFGEGSRLTVL.

V and J are TRBV7-2 and TRBJ1-5; 7 bases are a match to TRBD1. CDR1 is SGHTA and CDR2 is FQGNSA in the germline V gene. This CDR3 contains 15 residues. J gave up 1 base and V 2 bases, and 2 bases lay outside the gene matches. CDR3 DNA: TGTGCCAGCAGCTTAAGGACAGGAAGCAATCAGCCCCAGCATTTT. It yields the protein CASSLRTGSNQPQHF.

J is TRBJ1-1 and V is TRBV10-3; 8 bases are a match to TRBD1. The CDR3 contains 14 residues. J lost 0 bases, V lost 6 bases, and 3 bases had no gene match. The V gene's germline CDR1 is ENHRY and CDR2 SYGVKD. The CDR3 is CAIRTGEMNTEAFF. For the CDR3, the DNA is TGTGCCATCAGGACAGGGGAGATGAACACTGAAGCTTTCTTT.

The gene calls are TRBV6-1 and TRBJ1-5; a weak D match, TRBD1 (6 bases). From germline, CDR1 is MNHNS and CDR2 SASEGT. This CDR3 region has 14 residues. The germline V and J ends were trimmed by 3 bases and 3 bases, with 9 bases remaining between them. CDR3 coding DNA: TGTGCCAGCAGTGAGACAGGCTTCAATCAGCCCCAGCATTTT. This codes for CASSETGFNQPQHF.

The V and J genes are TRBV19 and TRBJ1-2, with a weak D call TRBD1 (5 bases). This CDR3 has 15 amino acids. Trimming removed 4 bases at V and 0 bases at J, with 12 bases between. From germline, CDR1 is LNHDA and CDR2 SQIVND (reference sequence). This CDR3 is CASSTSWGANYGYTF. The DNA of the CDR3 is TGTGCCAGTAGTACGTCCTGGGGGGCTAACTATGGCTACACCTTC.

Only one count was recorded for this clone. The chain uses TRBV10-3 and TRBJ2-6; 7 bases map to TRBD1. The germline CDR1 and CDR2 sequences are ENHRY and SYGVKD. With V trimmed by 2 bases and J by 2 bases, 0 bases remained unmatched. CDR3 size: 15 residues. The CDR3 DNA reads as TGTGCCATCAGTGAGGGGACAGCTGGGGCCAACGTCCTGACTTTC. It is translated as CAISEGTAGANVLTF.

The chain employs TRBV12-3 or TRBV12-4 and TRBJ2-1; no firm D call. The CDR3 loop spans 13 amino acids. V shed 3 bases and J shed 5 bases, with 8 bases lying between them. CDR3: CASSLAVDNEQFF. CDR3 bases: TGTGCCAGCAGTTTGGCGGTTGACAATGAGCAGTTCTTC.

Regarding this clone: The identical CDR3 is also encoded by other nucleotide sequences in the sample. The rearrangement joins TRBV10-3 to TRBJ1-1, with D tentatively TRBD1 (5 bases). Germline CDR1 reads ENHRY; CDR2 reads SYGVKD. The CDR3 is made up of 13 amino acids. V was cut by 1 base and J by 7 bases, with 10 bases left in between. CDR3 nucleotides: TGTGCCATCAGTGAGTTTCAGGGCGGTGAAGCTTTCTTT. Translating it yields CAISEFQGGEAFF.

The chain links TRBV2 to TRBJ1-5; D is ambiguous. There are 14 residues in the CDR3. Germline values: CDR1 SNHLY, CDR2 FYNNEI. Trimming took 8 bases from V and 0 from J, leaving 11 bases between them. The CDR3 loop reads CASVNSYSNQPQHF. As DNA, the CDR3 is TGTGCCAGCGTTAACAGCTATAGCAATCAGCCCCAGCATTTT. Full variable domain (rest looked up from reference TRBV2 and TRBJ1-5): EPEVTQTPSHQVTQMGQEVILRCVPISNHLYFYWYRQILGQKVEFLVSFYNNEISEKSEIFDDQFSVERPDGSNFTLKIRSTKLEDSAMYFCASVNSYSNQPQHFGDGTRLSIL.

The chain employs TRBV5-4 and TRBJ1-4; TRBD1 matches at 8 bases. This CDR3 has 14 amino acids. Germline V lookup: CDR1 SGHNT, CDR2 YYREEE (reference sequence). V was clipped by 4 bases and J by 5 bases; unmatched bases: 4. The CDR3 sequence: CASSNNRGNEKLFF. In DNA form, the CDR3 reads TGTGCCAGCAGCAATAACAGGGGGAATGAAAAACTGTTTTTT.

In its sample, this clone was seen once. The chain employs TRBV4-3 and TRBJ2-2, with D unclear. The germline V gene encodes CDR1 LGHNA and CDR2 YSLEER. Trimming shortened V by 1 base and J by 7 bases, and 10 bases separated the two germline ends. The CDR3 consists of 14 residues. Written as DNA, the CDR3 is TGCGCCAGCAGCCAAGCTAGACTTATCGGGGAGCTGTTTTTT. It yields the protein CASSQARLIGELFF.

V and J are TRBV5-1 and TRBJ2-7, with D perhaps TRBD1 (5 bases). V was trimmed by 4 bases and J by 4 bases, leaving 15 bases between them. The CDR3 is 14 residues long. CDR1 is SGHRS and CDR2 is YFSETQ in the germline V gene. CDR3 region: CASSARQGAYEQYF. CDR3 sequence (DNA): TGCGCCAGCAGCGCGAGGCAGGGTGCGTACGAGCAGTACTTC.

This chain connects TRBV1 to TRBJ2-7; the listed D gene, TRBD2, was not tested against the DNA. TRBV1 is recorded as a pseudogene. This CDR3 comprises 16 residues. The CDR3 sequence: CTSSQGPSGGSYEQYV. The CDR3 DNA follows: TGCACCAGCAGCCAAGGTCCCAGCGGGGGGTCCTACGAGCAGTACGTC.

V is TRBV7-9 and J is TRBJ1-3; no clear D gene. The V and J ends lost 3 bases and 4 bases respectively, with 4 bases between them. The germline V gene encodes CDR1 SEHNR and CDR2 FQNEAQ (reference sequence). The CDR3 is 12 amino acids. The CDR3 region has the DNA TGTGCCAGCAGCTTCGTCGGAAACACCATATATTTT. This translates into CASSFVGNTIYF.